This T cell receptor (beta chain) was identified during a study of cytomegalovirus exposure and HLA in healthy donors (dated 2017 in TCRdb). Regarding the complete study: In an earlier analysis of approximately 640 of the donors, 250 to 350 Gb of sequence data and some 120 million unique TCR beta sequences from some 170 million T cells were reported. An early release covering some 640 HLA-typed donors comprised roughly 300 gigabases of sequencing data and approximately 85 million unique TCR sequences. Among the roughly 430 genotyped donors, approximately 77% belonged to the genetic ancestry cluster associated with self-reported Caucasian donors. The aim of the study was to test whether cataloging public T cell receptors could identify signatures of past pathogen exposure. The study profiled the T cell repertoires of hundreds of subjects by immunosequencing and related them to cytomegalovirus serostatus. A separate validation cohort of 90 to 150 different subjects was used in addition to the roughly 700-subject first cohort. The study combined high-throughput TCR immunosequencing, statistical association of individual TCRs with disease status, and machine learning to predict cytomegalovirus infection status. In a later analysis, previously published TCR beta repertoires from some 640 donors were re-analyzed and high-resolution HLA genotyping was added so that TCR occurrence patterns could be studied. In the later analysis, no new phenotypic data were used to find candidate immune exposures; instead, reliance was placed on TCR beta sequences and their occurrence across donors. An earlier analysis of about 600 of the donors used high-throughput TCR beta sequencing to judge whether each TCR beta V gene segment behaved as functional or pseudogenic. Donor age, sex, ethnicity and CMV serostatus were compiled alongside the repertoire data. A later genetic analysis took genome-wide SNP genotypes for about three fifths of the 666 donors and used that subset as a discovery cohort. All discovery cohort repertoires had been generated on a single sequencing platform. Class I and class II HLA loci were covered by the typing at four-digit resolution. Typing coverage varied by locus: about 620-630 donors for A, B, C, DRB1 and DQB1; 522 for DQA1; more than 600 for DPA1; more than 450 for DPB1. Because of strong linkage in the cohort, five DR-DQ haplotypes were treated as single units for association and clustering. Across around 400 genotyped donors of the cohort, an average of roughly 200,000 unique TCR beta nucleotide sequences per donor were sequenced, and approximately 17% of those sequences were non-productive.

The CDR3 sequence holds 13 residues, the cysteine and phenylalanine included. Only CDR3 DNA is held: 39 bases, read in frame from base 1. CDR1 and CDR2 were assigned from the germline V gene as SGHRS and YFSETQ. The V end gives up 4 bases and the J end 7 bases, leaving 2 bases in the junction not matched to a gene. General findings and caveats noted by the study authors: In a later analysis, HLA-associated TCR beta chains showed more clonal expansion and lower generation probabilities than non-associated chains that were equally common. A cluster of highly shared sequence variants was judged likely to be a technical artifact of the sequencing pipeline. A later analysis found that TCR association rates varied across HLA loci, with DRB1 alleles showing the most associated TCRs and HLA-C alleles the fewest. Immune exposure information for the cohort was limited to CMV serostatus. Because HLA typing was missing for some donors at each locus, association tests included only the typed subset. Linkage disequilibrium might explain the correlated functional status among segregating V segments, but an unknown experimental factor could not be excluded. Most TCR sequences were observed very rarely across donors, whereas some public TCRs were present in many individuals. According to a later analysis, parvovirus B19, influenza, CMV and Epstein-Barr virus appeared linked to several top co-occurrence clusters. Cytomegalovirus status was reported to be diagnosed by the classifier with high specificity and sensitivity in both the original and validation cohorts. A further reported finding was that TCR beta sequences accurately predicted the HLA-A and HLA-B alleles for most subjects in the first cohort. In a later analysis, 15,000 to 20,000 TCR beta sequences were associated with specific HLA alleles at a false discovery rate of 0.05. A later genetic analysis reported fewer N-insertions in productive TCRs among donors in an Asian-associated ancestry cluster than the roughly 700-donor mean. It was suggested by the authors that the approach could potentially be generalized to other disease states and immunological phenotypes. An association between a missense DCLRE1C variant and V-gene and J-gene trimming of TCR beta chains was found in a later genetic analysis and replicated in an independent cohort. A total of 150 to 200 TCR beta chains were listed by the study as associated with cytomegalovirus. In an earlier analysis of 587 of the donors, most TCR beta V segments appeared in productive rearrangements about 87% or about 30% of the time, broadly matching IMGT annotations. According to a later analysis, most CMV-associated TCR beta chains appeared to be HLA-restricted, and the HLA associations seemed to be driven largely by CMV exposure. Only TCR beta chains were sequenced in this cohort, and the absence of alpha or paired-chain data limited detectable features. Three of the identified cytomegalovirus-associated TCR beta chains were confirmed in vitro to be specific for cytomegalovirus antigens. Some IMGT-functional V segments, including TRBV6-2 and TRBV6-3, could not be distinguished by the 87-base-pair reads and were therefore excluded. Because counts were too low, roughly 17 rarely observed V segments, including chromosome 9 orphons, were left out of the earlier analysis of several hundred of the donors. Sequencing depth was assumed to be roughly uniform across donors in the presence/absence analyses, though that assumption may not hold. When HLA alleles, especially DR and DQ, strongly co-occurred, attributing TCR associations to individual alleles was difficult.

In total, roughly 710 healthy bone marrow donors made up the cohort. At the time of sampling, every cohort member was nominally healthy, though immune exposures that went unrecorded were likely present. The donor tested CMV seropositive, placing the donor among the 310 or so seropositive members of the cohort. Every donor gave a peripheral blood sample, and the peripheral blood mononuclear cells from that sample were used for TCR beta sequencing. Genomic DNA was extracted from the blood cell samples with the Qiagen DNeasy Blood Extraction Kit. Libraries were constructed by the immunoSEQ multiplex PCR assay. A mixture of 60 forward primers for TCR Vbeta segments and 13 reverse primers for TCR Jbeta segments was used in the multiplex PCR. The CDR3 region of rearranged TCR beta genes was amplified from genomic DNA by a multiplex PCR assay. On the Illumina HiSeq System, the amplified TCR beta libraries were sequenced as 87-base-pair reads. On the study's bioinformatics: Across the 500 to 850 repertoires, a later analysis counted around 80 million unique TCR beta chains, approximately 12 million of which were shared by at least two donors. A nearest-neighbor algorithm error-corrected the raw reads and collapsed the reads into unique sequences, merging closely related sequences to remove PCR and sequencing errors. Alignment of CDR3 sequences to IMGT reference sequences was used to assign V, D and J gene segments. For a sequence to be retained, at least a six-nucleotide match to both a V gene segment and a J gene segment was required. A rearrangement was called productive if the CDR3 had no stop codons and remained in frame with V and J, and every other rearrangement was called non-productive. Following IMGT convention, CDR3 was defined as the stretch from the second conserved V-encoded cysteine to the conserved J-encoded phenylalanine. Sequences without an unambiguous match to a single V gene segment were excluded from the earlier analysis of approximately 560 of the donors. In an earlier analysis of roughly 500 of the donors, V segments were called functional above 56.7% productive rearrangements and were called segregating when the between-donor standard deviation exceeded 5%. To diagnose cytomegalovirus status from the catalog of TCR beta chain sequences, a statistical classification framework was built. In a later analysis, V and J genes were assigned by comparing TCR nucleotide sequences against IMGT/GENE-DB human TR gene sequences. The TCRdist pipeline was used in a later analysis to assign CDR3 sequences and most-parsimonious VDJ recombination scenarios. A later analysis defined each TCR beta chain by its CDR3 amino acid sequence plus V-gene family, and excluded reads lacking a unique V-gene family. As a way to deal with suspected cross-contamination and a sequencing artifact, a later analysis dropped roughly 620 nucleotide sequences that were highly shared and had low generation probability. For each public chain, a later analysis derived a clonal expansion index from normalized ranks of inferred template counts within each repertoire. A later analysis computed generation probabilities with a VDJ recombination model fitted to out-of-frame rearrangements, and checked the results against IGoR. A later analysis scored TCR-TCR, TCR-HLA and TCR-CMV co-occurrence with hypergeometric tests, applying a repertoire-size bias correction to TCR pairs. A later analysis estimated false discovery rates by permuting HLA or CMV assignments 20 times. In a later analysis, co-occurring TCRs were grouped with DBSCAN, and TCRdist sequence similarity was added when clustering was performed within HLA-allele-positive subsets. For co-occurrence clustering, repertoires with fewer than 30,000 or more than 120,000 public chains were excluded, along with five repertoires with anomalous nucleotide sharing. The clones in this table, taken by TCRdb from immuneACCESS, are in-frame only. Not every clone is retained; where verified, under half of the shortfall comes from an unresolved V gene, and the cause of the rest is unknown. V and J calls and clone size come straight from that table; D and trimming were deduced from the DNA. In all, the sample holds around 100,000 clones, and around 77% of those were seen once. The leading ten clones occupy roughly 5% of the sample.

As concerns this clone: There is no known antigen for this receptor. The sample holds no much larger clone one base away, and base qualities are not on file.

The chain was built from TRBV5-1 and TRBJ2-1; a stretch of 10 junction bases matches TRBD1. The clonotype comes from a woman in her 30s in good health and CMV-seropositive. Sequencing was done on a sample of PBMCs. The DNA sequence is TGCGCCAGCAGCACGGGACAGGGGAATGAGCAGTTCTTC. It codes for CASSTGQGNEQFF.